This is a list of T cell receptor beta chains from one sample in a study of patients and donors after allogeneic stem cell transplantation. TCRdb independently ran MiXCR on the RT-PCR reads; one entry per CDR3 protein. The sample consists of about 400,000 distinct CDR3 sequences, 15% to 20% of them appearing once. The specimen sequenced was blood, either unsorted or a sorted T cell fraction (not recorded which). The receptors stem from a human donor who was either an allogeneic HSCT recipient or a stem cell or donor lymphocyte infusion donor (not recorded which). It is not recorded whose cells these are; they may come from a transplant donor. Each CDR3 is given with its conserved first and last residue. A D gene is named only where the DNA matches it firmly. Size is omitted from some rows. Given values are once, few, many or a class for expanded clones.

v_call: TRBV5-5; clone_size: few; j_call: TRBJ2-7; d_call: NA; cdr3_nt: TGTGCCAGCAGCCCGCGATCTATTTTTGCAGGCTCCTACGAGCAGTACTTC; cdr3_aa: CASSPRSIFAGSYEQYF
v_call: TRBV5-1; clone_size: NA; j_call: TRBJ2-1; d_call: NA; cdr3_nt: TGCGCCAGCAGCTTGGTAGCGAAAGAGCAGTTCTTC; cdr3_aa: CASSLVAKEQFF
v_call: TRBV5-1; clone_size: many; j_call: TRBJ2-7; d_call: NA; cdr3_nt: TGCGCCAGCAGCTTGAGGCGGGATAGGGTTTACGAGCAGTACTTC; cdr3_aa: CASSLRRDRVYEQYF
v_call: TRBV5-1; clone_size: few; j_call: TRBJ2-1; d_call: TRBD2; cdr3_nt: TGCGCCAGCAGCTTGGGTAGTACTAGCGGGATGAAAAGCTCCTACAATGAGCAGTTCTTC; cdr3_aa: CASSLGSTSGMKSSYNEQFF
v_call: TRBV6-5; clone_size: few; j_call: TRBJ2-2; d_call: NA; cdr3_nt: TGTGCCAGCAGTTACTCGAGAGGGAAGTCCGGGGAGCTGTTTTTT; cdr3_aa: CASSYSRGKSGELFF
v_call: TRBV7-2; clone_size: NA; j_call: TRBJ2-3; d_call: NA; cdr3_nt: TGTGCCAGCAGCTTAGGACTAGGCGATACGCAGTATTTT; cdr3_aa: CASSLGLGDTQYF
v_call: TRBV20-1; clone_size: NA; j_call: TRBJ2-5; d_call: NA; cdr3_nt: TGCAGTGCTAGAGCCGGACGCGGAAGAGGGCCGGGGTCCGAGACCCAGTACTTC; cdr3_aa: CSARAGRGRGPGSETQYF
v_call: TRBV27; clone_size: NA; j_call: TRBJ2-3; d_call: NA; cdr3_nt: TGTGCCAGCAGTTTATTAGACTCCGGCACAGATACGCAGTATTTT; cdr3_aa: CASSLLDSGTDTQYF
v_call: TRBV7-2; clone_size: few; j_call: TRBJ2-7; d_call: TRBD2; cdr3_nt: TGTGCCAGCAGCTTAGGACTACTAGCGGGGGGGCCTGGTGAGCAGTACTTC; cdr3_aa: CASSLGLLAGGPGEQYF
v_call: TRBV11-1; clone_size: NA; j_call: TRBJ2-5; d_call: TRBD2; cdr3_nt: TGTGCCAGCAGCTCTCGTTTAGCGGGAGTCCCAGAGACCCAGTACTTC; cdr3_aa: CASSSRLAGVPETQYF
v_call: TRBV4-3; clone_size: few; j_call: TRBJ2-7; d_call: TRBD2; cdr3_nt: TGCGCCAGCAGCCAAGATACTAGCGGGGACTCCTACGAGCAGTACTTC; cdr3_aa: CASSQDTSGDSYEQYF
v_call: TRBV3-1; clone_size: few; j_call: TRBJ2-1; d_call: TRBD2; cdr3_nt: TGTGCCAGCAGCCTCCCAGCGGGAGGGCCGGGCAATGAGCAGTTCTTC; cdr3_aa: CASSLPAGGPGNEQFF
v_call: TRBV7-2; clone_size: NA; j_call: TRBJ1-1; d_call: NA; cdr3_nt: TGTGCCAGCAGCTCATTATTGAACACTGAAGCTTTCTTT; cdr3_aa: CASSSLLNTEAFF
v_call: TRBV4-3; clone_size: few; j_call: TRBJ1-5; d_call: TRBD1; cdr3_nt: TGCGCCAGCAGCCAAGATAGTGGGCAGGGGGGTCAGCCCCAGCATTTT; cdr3_aa: CASSQDSGQGGQPQHF
v_call: TRBV18; clone_size: NA; j_call: TRBJ2-3; d_call: TRBD1; cdr3_nt: TGTGCCAGCTCACCAGTCGGGACAGATCCCACAGATACGCAGTATTTT; cdr3_aa: CASSPVGTDPTDTQYF
v_call: TRBV7-2; clone_size: few; j_call: TRBJ1-3; d_call: TRBD1; cdr3_nt: TGTGCCAGCAGCCCCCGGGACAGGATCTCTGGAAACACCATATATTTT; cdr3_aa: CASSPRDRISGNTIYF
v_call: TRBV4-1; clone_size: NA; j_call: TRBJ2-3; d_call: TRBD1; cdr3_nt: TGCGCCAGCAGCCCGACAGGGGACAGCACAGATACGCAGTATTTT; cdr3_aa: CASSPTGDSTDTQYF
v_call: TRBV28; clone_size: many; j_call: TRBJ1-1; d_call: NA; cdr3_nt: TGTGCCAGTAAACCGGAAGGTGGCAGGGCGGGGACTGAAGCTTTCTTT; cdr3_aa: CASKPEGGRAGTEAFF
v_call: TRBV9; clone_size: NA; j_call: TRBJ2-1; d_call: TRBD2; cdr3_nt: TGTGCCAGCAGCGTAGCTCTTGGACTAGCGGGAGGCCGGTTCAATGAGCAGTTCTTC; cdr3_aa: CASSVALGLAGGRFNEQFF
v_call: TRBV12-3/TRBV12-4; clone_size: many; j_call: TRBJ1-5; d_call: NA; cdr3_nt: TGTGCCAGCGCAACGGTGGGCAATCAGCCCCAGCATTTT; cdr3_aa: CASATVGNQPQHF
v_call: TRBV5-1; clone_size: NA; j_call: TRBJ1-6; d_call: NA; cdr3_nt: TGCGCCAGCAGCTCCCAGGGGACATCCTATAATTCACCCCTCCACTTT; cdr3_aa: CASSSQGTSYNSPLHF
v_call: TRBV29-1; clone_size: many; j_call: TRBJ2-6; d_call: NA; cdr3_nt: TGCAGCGTTGCCACAGGACCCGGGGCCAACGTCCTGACTTTC; cdr3_aa: CSVATGPGANVLTF
v_call: TRBV5-1; clone_size: few; j_call: TRBJ2-7; d_call: TRBD2; cdr3_nt: TGCGCCAGCAGCTTGGAGGTCGGGAGGGACTACGAGCAGTACTTC; cdr3_aa: CASSLEVGRDYEQYF
v_call: TRBV12-3/TRBV12-4; clone_size: NA; j_call: TRBJ1-1; d_call: TRBD1; cdr3_nt: TGTGCCAGCAGTTTACAGGGGGCTCTTAGATATAGTGAAGCTTTCTTT; cdr3_aa: CASSLQGALRYSEAFF
v_call: TRBV4-2; clone_size: many; j_call: TRBJ2-2; d_call: NA; cdr3_nt: TGTGCCAGCAGCCAACCGGAAGGGCTAGGGGTCGGGGAGCTGTTTTTT; cdr3_aa: CASSQPEGLGVGELFF
v_call: TRBV7-2; clone_size: NA; j_call: TRBJ2-1; d_call: NA; cdr3_nt: TGTGCCAGCAGCTTAGGGGTCGGTGGGGGTCGCAATGAGCAGTTCTTC; cdr3_aa: CASSLGVGGGRNEQFF